Reported below is one T cell receptor (beta chain). Its antigen is currently unknown. Sequenced by immunoSEQ multiplex PCR; TCRdb stores in-frame clones only, minus some. This table holds 130,000 to 150,000 clones, about 92% found once. The record originates from a study of T cell responses to AZD1222 COVID-19 vaccine. Study-level findings and limits: In a largely white British group with more females than males, clonal diversity was possibly underestimated. Repertoires were obtained solely post-peak T cell response. Baseline antibody screening turned up just a handful of seropositive AZD1222 recipients.

V gave up 4 bases and J gave up 7 bases, with 17 bases separating them. Germline lookup yields CDR1 SGHNT and CDR2 YYREEE (reference sequence). This CDR3 spans 14 amino acids. This sequence joins TRBV5-4 and TRBJ1-1, with a weak D call TRBD1 (5 bases). The receptor comes from an adult who had recovered from COVID-19. Sequenced material: peripheral blood, taken after recovery from COVID-19. This CDR3 is CASSPQVKEVEAFF. The DNA of the CDR3 is TGTGCCAGCAGCCCACAGGTTAAGGAGGTTGAAGCTTTCTTT.